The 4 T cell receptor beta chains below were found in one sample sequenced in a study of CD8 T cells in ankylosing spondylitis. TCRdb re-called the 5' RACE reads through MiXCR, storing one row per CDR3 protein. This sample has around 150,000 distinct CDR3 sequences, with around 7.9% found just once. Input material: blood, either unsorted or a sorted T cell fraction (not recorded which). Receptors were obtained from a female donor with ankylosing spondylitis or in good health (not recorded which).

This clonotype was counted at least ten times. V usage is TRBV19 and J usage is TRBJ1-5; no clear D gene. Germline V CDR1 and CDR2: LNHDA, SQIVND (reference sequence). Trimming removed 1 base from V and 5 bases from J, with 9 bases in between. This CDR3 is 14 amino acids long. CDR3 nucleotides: TGTGCCAGTAGTATAGCGCGAACACATCAGCCCCAGCATTTT. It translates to CASSIARTHQPQHF.

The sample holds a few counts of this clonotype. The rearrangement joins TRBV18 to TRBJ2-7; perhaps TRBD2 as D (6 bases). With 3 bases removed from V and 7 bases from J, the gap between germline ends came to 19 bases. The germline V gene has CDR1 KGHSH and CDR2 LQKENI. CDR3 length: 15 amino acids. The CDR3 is CASSPGRPSLGEQYF. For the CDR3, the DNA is TGTGCCAGCTCACCGGGGAGGCCTTCCTTAGGAGAGCAGTACTTC.

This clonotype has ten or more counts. CDR3 residues: CASSRHERYEQYF. Written as DNA, the CDR3 is TGTGCCAGCAGTCGGCACGAAAGGTACGAGCAGTACTTC. The V and J genes are TRBV6-1 and TRBJ2-7; D unresolved. CDR1 and CDR2 (germline): MNHNS, SASEGT. This CDR3 spans 13 amino acids. The V end was cut by 5 bases, the J end by 4 bases, with 12 bases between.

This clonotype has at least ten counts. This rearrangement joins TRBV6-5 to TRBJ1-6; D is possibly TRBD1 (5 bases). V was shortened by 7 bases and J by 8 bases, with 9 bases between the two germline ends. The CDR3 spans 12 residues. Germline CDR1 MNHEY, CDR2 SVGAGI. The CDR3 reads CASKVGDSPLHF. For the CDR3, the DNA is TGTGCCAGCAAGGTGGGGGATTCACCCCTCCACTTT.